This is a list of T cell receptor beta chains from one sample in a study of T cell repertoires in ileal Crohn's disease. Measured with immunoSEQ multiplex PCR; TCRdb has only the in-frame clones, and not every one. Of approximately 13,000 clones in the sample, 65% to 80% were seen once. The sequencing input was ileal tissue. The receptors were sampled from an adult with Crohn's disease. CDR3s include the opening cysteine and the closing phenylalanine or tryptophan. The order of the fields is CDR3 protein, CDR3 DNA, V gene, J gene, clone size, D gene. The D gene is left open where the match is weak. The size field is filled for only some rows; it gives once, few, many or a size class.

CDR3aa: CASSLHQGTYEQYF
CDR3nt: TGTGCCAGCAGTTTGCACCAGGGAACCTACGAGCAGTACTTC
v_gene: TRBV28
j_gene: TRBJ2-7
abundance: .
d_gene: .

CDR3aa: CASSLARQRVETQYF
CDR3nt: TGCGCCAGCAGCTTGGCACGGCAGCGGGTAGAGACCCAGTACTTC
v_gene: TRBV5-1
j_gene: TRBJ2-5
abundance: .
d_gene: .

CDR3aa: CASSPQSNTEAFF
CDR3nt: TGTGCCAGCAGTCCCCAGTCGAACACTGAAGCTTTCTTT
v_gene: TRBV6-1
j_gene: TRBJ1-1
abundance: .
d_gene: .

CDR3aa: CASSLASWETQYF
CDR3nt: TGTGCCAGCAGCTTAGCTAGTTGGGAGACCCAGTACTTC
v_gene: TRBV7-9
j_gene: TRBJ2-5
abundance: .
d_gene: .

CDR3aa: CASSSGTGLYNEQFF
CDR3nt: TGTGCCAGCAGTTCCGGAACAGGCCTATACAATGAGCAGTTCTTC
v_gene: TRBV6-6
j_gene: TRBJ2-1
abundance: .
d_gene: .

CDR3aa: CASSESGGRGTQYF
CDR3nt: TGCGCCAGCAGTGAGTCGGGGGGGCGGGGGACCCAGTACTTC
v_gene: TRBV10-2
j_gene: TRBJ2-5
abundance: .
d_gene: .

CDR3aa: CASSERQQPGWGYTF
CDR3nt: TGCGCCAGCAGTGAGCGTCAGCAGCCCGGTTGGGGCTACACCTTC
v_gene: TRBV10-1
j_gene: TRBJ1-2
abundance: .
d_gene: .

CDR3aa: CASSEALQGGAEQYF
CDR3nt: TGTGCCAGCAGTGAAGCTCTGCAGGGAGGGGCCGAGCAGTACTTC
v_gene: TRBV6-1
j_gene: TRBJ2-7
abundance: .
d_gene: TRBD2

CDR3aa: CASSPNDGELFF
CDR3nt: TGTGCCAGCAGCCCCAATGACGGGGAGCTGTTTTTT
v_gene: TRBV7-9
j_gene: TRBJ2-2
abundance: .
d_gene: .

CDR3aa: CASGTGNTEAFF
CDR3nt: TGTGCCAGCGGTACAGGGAATACTGAAGCTTTCTTT
v_gene: TRBV11-3
j_gene: TRBJ1-1
abundance: few
d_gene: .

CDR3aa: CASSQQETQYF
CDR3nt: TGTGCCAGCAGCCAGCAAGAGACCCAGTACTTC
v_gene: TRBV7-9
j_gene: TRBJ2-5
abundance: .
d_gene: .

CDR3aa: CASSRTEKLEGMNTEAFF
CDR3nt: TGTGCCAGCAGCAGGACGGAAAAATTGGAAGGCATGAACACTGAAGCTTTCTTT
v_gene: TRBV21-1
j_gene: TRBJ1-1
abundance: medium-sized
d_gene: .

CDR3aa: CASSYDLTSSGNTIYF
CDR3nt: TGCGCCAGCAGCTATGACCTAACCAGCTCTGGAAACACCATATATTTT
v_gene: TRBV5-1
j_gene: TRBJ1-3
abundance: medium-sized
d_gene: .

CDR3aa: CASRQGGSSYNEQFF
CDR3nt: TGTGCCAGCAGGCAGGGAGGGAGCTCCTACAATGAGCAGTTCTTC
v_gene: TRBV2
j_gene: TRBJ2-1
abundance: once
d_gene: TRBD2

CDR3aa: CASSPLLARDEQFF
CDR3nt: TGTGCCAGCAGCCCGCTGTTAGCGAGAGATGAGCAGTTCTTC
v_gene: TRBV27
j_gene: TRBJ2-1
abundance: once
d_gene: .

CDR3aa: CVSRAGSRGADTQYF
CDR3nt: TGTGTCAGCAGGGCCGGGTCCCGGGGCGCAGATACGCAGTATTTT
v_gene: TRBV27
j_gene: TRBJ2-3
abundance: .
d_gene: .

CDR3aa: CASSPGLGGSTDTQYF
CDR3nt: TGTGCCAGCAGCCCGGGACTAGGAGGGAGCACAGATACGCAGTATTTT
v_gene: TRBV7-3
j_gene: TRBJ2-3
abundance: .
d_gene: TRBD2

CDR3aa: CASSFGQETQYF
CDR3nt: TGCGCCAGCAGCTTTGGCCAAGAGACCCAGTACTTC
v_gene: TRBV5-1
j_gene: TRBJ2-5
abundance: .
d_gene: .

CDR3aa: CASSGLAGGAQYF
CDR3nt: TGTGCCAGCAGTGGACTAGCTGGTGGGGCCCAGTACTTC
v_gene: TRBV2
j_gene: TRBJ2-5
abundance: medium-sized
d_gene: TRBD2

CDR3aa: CASSLGVRSGNTIYF
CDR3nt: TGTGCCAGCAGTTTAGGGGTGCGCTCTGGAAACACCATATATTTT
v_gene: TRBV28
j_gene: TRBJ1-3
abundance: .
d_gene: .

CDR3aa: CASSLDGTGGSPLHF
CDR3nt: TGCGCCAGCAGCTTGGACGGGACAGGCGGTTCACCCCTCCACTTT
v_gene: TRBV5-1
j_gene: TRBJ1-6
abundance: few
d_gene: TRBD1

CDR3aa: CASSNVGQGAGELFF
CDR3nt: TGTGCCAGCAGCAACGTGGGGCAAGGGGCCGGGGAGCTGTTTTTT
v_gene: TRBV11-3
j_gene: TRBJ2-2
abundance: once
d_gene: .

CDR3aa: CASSLSQGQPQHF
CDR3nt: TGTGCCAGTAGCCTGTCCCAAGGGCAGCCCCAGCATTTT
v_gene: TRBV19
j_gene: TRBJ1-5
abundance: .
d_gene: .

CDR3aa: CASNTGQGVYGYTF
CDR3nt: TGTGCCAGTAACACCGGACAGGGGGTATATGGCTACACCTTC
v_gene: TRBV19
j_gene: TRBJ1-2
abundance: few
d_gene: TRBD1

CDR3aa: CASSSGATEAFF
CDR3nt: TGTGCCAGCAGCTCCGGGGCAACTGAAGCTTTCTTT
v_gene: TRBV9
j_gene: TRBJ1-1
abundance: .
d_gene: .

CDR3aa: CASRTPGLAGGRRTGELFF
CDR3nt: TGTGCCAGTAGAACCCCGGGACTAGCGGGGGGGCGTCGCACCGGGGAGCTGTTTTTT
v_gene: TRBV19
j_gene: TRBJ2-2
abundance: few
d_gene: TRBD2

CDR3aa: CASSEGQGYEQYF
CDR3nt: TGTGCCAGTAGCGAGGGACAGGGCTACGAGCAGTACTTC
v_gene: TRBV19
j_gene: TRBJ2-7
abundance: .
d_gene: TRBD1

CDR3aa: CASTTGGYEGQFF
CDR3nt: TGTGCCAGCACCACCGGAGGGTACGAGGGGCAGTTCTTC
v_gene: TRBV11-2
j_gene: TRBJ2-1
abundance: .
d_gene: .

CDR3aa: CASSQATGQGTDTQYF
CDR3nt: TGCGCCAGCAGCCAAGCGACGGGACAGGGTACAGATACGCAGTATTTT
v_gene: TRBV4-1
j_gene: TRBJ2-3
abundance: .
d_gene: TRBD1

CDR3aa: CASSQRQGRETQYF
CDR3nt: TGTGCCAGCAGTCAGAGACAGGGGAGGGAGACCCAGTACTTC
v_gene: TRBV27
j_gene: TRBJ2-5
abundance: medium-sized
d_gene: TRBD1

CDR3aa: CASGLGTANTGELFF
CDR3nt: TGTGCTAGTGGTCTCGGGACGGCGAACACCGGGGAGCTGTTTTTT
v_gene: TRBV12-5
j_gene: TRBJ2-2
abundance: .
d_gene: .

CDR3aa: CASSFLAGAYNEQFF
CDR3nt: TGTGCCAGCAGCTTTCTAGCGGGGGCCTACAATGAGCAGTTCTTC
v_gene: TRBV11-2
j_gene: TRBJ2-1
abundance: .
d_gene: TRBD2

CDR3aa: CASSPVSSTDTQYF
CDR3nt: TGTGCCAGCAGTCCAGTTAGCAGCACAGATACGCAGTATTTT
v_gene: TRBV6-4
j_gene: TRBJ2-3
abundance: .
d_gene: .

CDR3aa: CASSRTVSSGNTIYF
CDR3nt: TGTGCCAGCAGTCGGACGGTCAGCTCTGGAAACACCATATATTTT
v_gene: TRBV27
j_gene: TRBJ1-3
abundance: few
d_gene: .

CDR3aa: CATSRDRKVAAPGANVLTF
CDR3nt: TGTGCCACCAGCAGAGATAGGAAAGTTGCGGCGCCTGGGGCCAACGTCCTGACTTTC
v_gene: TRBV15
j_gene: TRBJ2-6
abundance: .
d_gene: .

CDR3aa: CASSLGGALKETQYF
CDR3nt: TGTGCCAGCAGCCTGGGAGGGGCGTTAAAAGAGACCCAGTACTTC
v_gene: TRBV5-8
j_gene: TRBJ2-5
abundance: .
d_gene: TRBD2

CDR3aa: CASTRTGGENYGYTF
CDR3nt: TGTGCCAGCACCAGGACAGGGGGCGAAAACTATGGCTACACCTTC
v_gene: TRBV9
j_gene: TRBJ1-2
abundance: .
d_gene: TRBD1

CDR3aa: CASSLNGRGTSPLHF
CDR3nt: TGTGCCAGCAGCTTAAATGGCAGGGGGACCTCACCCCTCCACTTT
v_gene: TRBV7-3
j_gene: TRBJ1-6
abundance: .
d_gene: TRBD1

CDR3aa: CASSSTDRTQETQYF
CDR3nt: TGCGCCAGCAGCTCTACCGACAGGACCCAAGAGACCCAGTACTTC
v_gene: TRBV5-1
j_gene: TRBJ2-5
abundance: .
d_gene: .

CDR3aa: CAISDKGDTQYF
CDR3nt: TGTGCCATCAGTGATAAGGGGGATACGCAGTATTTT
v_gene: TRBV10-3
j_gene: TRBJ2-3
abundance: once
d_gene: .

CDR3aa: CASSVGGGTTEAFF
CDR3nt: TGTGCCAGCAGCGTAGGAGGGGGGACCACTGAAGCTTTCTTT
v_gene: TRBV9
j_gene: TRBJ1-1
abundance: once
d_gene: .

CDR3aa: CASSLVGGGSGANVLTF
CDR3nt: TGCGCCAGCAGCTTGGTGGGTGGGGGCTCTGGGGCCAACGTCCTGACTTTC
v_gene: TRBV5-1
j_gene: TRBJ2-6
abundance: few
d_gene: .

CDR3aa: CASSPTGVEQYF
CDR3nt: TGTGCCAGCAGTCCGACAGGGGTCGAGCAGTACTTC
v_gene: TRBV27
j_gene: TRBJ2-7
abundance: .
d_gene: TRBD1

CDR3aa: CASSEWQDGNEQYF
CDR3nt: TGTGCCAGCAGTGAGTGGCAGGACGGGAACGAGCAGTACTTC
v_gene: TRBV6-1
j_gene: TRBJ2-7
abundance: few
d_gene: .

CDR3aa: CASSLSRINEKLFF
CDR3nt: TGTGCCAGCAGCTTAAGTAGGATAAACGAAAAACTGTTTTTT
v_gene: TRBV7-2
j_gene: TRBJ1-4
abundance: .
d_gene: .

CDR3aa: CASSRGGDYGYTF
CDR3nt: TGTGCCAGCTCACGGGGAGGGGACTATGGCTACACCTTC
v_gene: TRBV18
j_gene: TRBJ1-2
abundance: .
d_gene: .

CDR3aa: CASSLVPGEAYGYTF
CDR3nt: TGTGCCAGCAGCTTAGTACCCGGGGAAGCCTATGGCTACACCTTC
v_gene: TRBV7-8
j_gene: TRBJ1-2
abundance: few
d_gene: .

CDR3aa: CASSFSSRGGREQYF
CDR3nt: TGTGCCAGCAGCTTTTCTTCGCGGGGGGGCCGCGAGCAGTACTTC
v_gene: TRBV13
j_gene: TRBJ2-7
abundance: .
d_gene: TRBD2

CDR3aa: CSVIRGQGNTEAFF
CDR3nt: TGCAGCGTTATCCGGGGACAGGGGAACACTGAAGCTTTCTTT
v_gene: TRBV29-1
j_gene: TRBJ1-1
abundance: .
d_gene: TRBD1

CDR3aa: CSARGDSPLHF
CDR3nt: TGCAGTGCTAGAGGGGATTCACCCCTCCACTTT
v_gene: TRBV20-1
j_gene: TRBJ1-6
abundance: medium-sized
d_gene: .

CDR3aa: CASSLVAGGPVYGDTQYF
CDR3nt: TGTGCCAGCAGCTTAGTAGCGGGGGGACCCGTGTATGGAGATACGCAGTATTTT
v_gene: TRBV7-3
j_gene: TRBJ2-3
abundance: .
d_gene: TRBD2

CDR3aa: CASSIVGQGETEAFF
CDR3nt: TGTGCCAGTAGTATAGTGGGGCAGGGAGAAACTGAAGCTTTCTTT
v_gene: TRBV19
j_gene: TRBJ1-1
abundance: .
d_gene: .

CDR3aa: CASSAWSTEAFF
CDR3nt: TGTGCCAGCAGTGCTTGGTCCACTGAAGCTTTCTTT
v_gene: TRBV2
j_gene: TRBJ1-1
abundance: .
d_gene: .

CDR3aa: CASSLGLSTGNTIYF
CDR3nt: TGCGCCAGCAGCTTAGGGCTTTCCACTGGAAACACCATATATTTT
v_gene: TRBV5-1
j_gene: TRBJ1-3
abundance: once
d_gene: .

CDR3aa: CASSFEGAVVEYGYTF
CDR3nt: TGTGCCAGCAGTTTCGAGGGGGCGGTTGTGGAGTATGGCTACACCTTC
v_gene: TRBV28
j_gene: TRBJ1-2
abundance: .
d_gene: TRBD1

CDR3aa: CASSLLNQGANYEQYF
CDR3nt: TGTGCCAGCAGCTTATTAAATCAGGGGGCGAACTACGAGCAGTACTTC
v_gene: TRBV7-9
j_gene: TRBJ2-7
abundance: .
d_gene: TRBD1

CDR3aa: CATTIRGKDGELFF
CDR3nt: TGTGCCACCACGATTAGGGGGAAGGACGGGGAGCTGTTTTTT
v_gene: TRBV6-5
j_gene: TRBJ2-2
abundance: once
d_gene: .

CDR3aa: CASGTLSSYEQYF
CDR3nt: TGTGCCAGCGGGACCTTATCATCCTACGAGCAGTACTTC
v_gene: TRBV6-6
j_gene: TRBJ2-7
abundance: .
d_gene: .

CDR3aa: CASSEKGGPLKETQYF
CDR3nt: TGTGCCAGCAGTGAAAAAGGAGGGCCGCTAAAAGAGACCCAGTACTTC
v_gene: TRBV6-1
j_gene: TRBJ2-5
abundance: few
d_gene: .